This is a list of T cell receptor beta chains from one sample in a study of T cells after yellow fever vaccination. TCRdb passed the 5' RACE reads through MiXCR, listing each CDR3 protein once. The data contain a few hundred thousand distinct CDR3 sequences, over 3.5% of them singletons. The input for sequencing was PBMCs, taken 5 days after the yellow fever booster vaccination. These receptors all stem from a man between 18 and 29 years old who received the YFV17D yellow fever vaccine. CDR3s include the opening cysteine and the closing phenylalanine or tryptophan. D genes are given only for firm matches. Part of the rows lack a size; the others show once, few, many or a class for expanded clones.

CDR3	DNA	size	J	V	D
CASSQDEGPRTDTQYF	TGCGCCAGCAGCCAAGATGAGGGGCCCCGCACAGATACGCAGTATTTT	many	TRBJ2-3	TRBV4-3	-
CASSPRSGNTIYF	TGTGCCAGCAGCCCACGCTCTGGAAACACCATATATTTT	many	TRBJ1-3	TRBV6-6	-
CASSSGRVRETQYF	TGCGCCAGCAGCTCCGGTCGGGTGCGGGAGACCCAGTACTTC	many	TRBJ2-5	TRBV5-1	-
CATFRQREPYQPQHF	TGTGCCACCTTTCGACAGCGGGAACCATATCAGCCCCAGCATTTT	many	TRBJ1-5	TRBV28	-
CASSSQGGADTQYF	TGTGCCAGCAGCTCACAGGGAGGGGCAGATACGCAGTATTTT	few	TRBJ2-3	TRBV5-4	-
CSVDWQGSETQYF	TGCAGCGTTGATTGGCAGGGGTCAGAGACCCAGTACTTC	many	TRBJ2-5	TRBV29-1	-
CASSLRRDREAETQYF	TGTGCCAGCTCGCTAAGAAGGGACAGGGAGGCCGAGACCCAGTACTTC	many	TRBJ2-5	TRBV18	TRBD1
CASSLVRTGANTGELFF	TGCGCCAGCAGCTTGGTTCGGACAGGGGCCAACACCGGGGAGCTGTTTTTT	few	TRBJ2-2	TRBV5-1	TRBD1
CSALGGDQPQHF	TGCAGTGCTCTGGGGGGGGATCAGCCCCAGCATTTT	-	TRBJ1-5	TRBV20-1	-
CATSDTGTGGLNEQFF	TGTGCCACCAGTGATACCGGGACAGGGGGGTTAAATGAGCAGTTCTTC	few	TRBJ2-1	TRBV24-1	TRBD1
CASSLPGQGVDTQYF	TGTGCCAGCAGCCTCCCGGGACAGGGTGTGGATACGCAGTATTTT	many	TRBJ2-3	TRBV4-2	TRBD1
CASSYGVSGNTIYF	TGTGCCAGCAGTTACGGGGTATCTGGAAACACCATATATTTT	many	TRBJ1-3	TRBV6-5	-
CASSQDLSGTDTQYF	TGTGCCAGCAGCCAAGACCTCTCAGGGACAGATACGCAGTATTTT	-	TRBJ2-3	TRBV7-9	-
CASSIDGGSYNEQFF	TGCGCCAGCAGTATTGACGGGGGCTCCTACAATGAGCAGTTCTTC	many	TRBJ2-1	TRBV5-1	-
CSVDMMNTEAFF	TGCAGCGTTGATATGATGAACACTGAAGCTTTCTTT	-	TRBJ1-1	TRBV29-1	-
CASSSQPTAAGELFF	TGCGCCAGCAGTTCCCAACCCACCGCGGCCGGGGAGCTGTTTTTT	-	TRBJ2-2	TRBV5-1	-
CSARDTKGWGAKNIQYF	TGCAGTGCTAGAGATACGAAGGGGTGGGGTGCCAAAAACATTCAGTACTTC	-	TRBJ2-4	TRBV20-1	-
CASSHPTNEKLFF	TGTGCCAGCAGCCACCCAACTAATGAAAAACTGTTTTTT	many	TRBJ1-4	TRBV5-5	-